One sample yielded the 12 T cell receptor beta chains listed below, sequenced in a study of T cell clonality in common variable immunodeficiency. TCRdb's copy holds only in-frame clones and misses some; the assay was immunoSEQ multiplex PCR. The sample gives under 60,000 clones, none seen only once, and the top ten clones hold roughly 3.4%. Sequencing input: peripheral blood mononuclear cells. These TCRs come from a person between 18 and 69 years old in good health.

This clone was observed a handful of times. The DNA read from the CDR3 is TGTGCCAGCAGCTTTGGGCCCATGAACACTGAA. Translated, it gives CASSFGPMNTE. In full, the CDR3 reads CASSFGPMNTEAFF. The rearrangement joins TRBV5-5 to TRBJ1-1; D remains unclear. The missing CDR3 end, 3 residues past where the read stops, is filled in from the germline J gene. This CDR3 region has 14 residues. Per germline, CDR1 SGHKS and CDR2 YYEKEE (reference sequence). The V and J ends lost 2 bases and 0 bases respectively, with 8 bases between them.

This clone showed up just a few times. Coverage ceases 3 residues before the CDR3 finishes, and the germline J gene fills in the end. The chain uses TRBV7-3 and TRBJ1-6; 7 bases are a match to TRBD1. Per germline, CDR1 SGHTA and CDR2 FQGTGA. Losses at the gene ends were 0 bases for V and 5 bases for J; bases not matched to a gene: 1. The CDR3 is 15 residues long. The CDR3 reads CASSLTGTDNSPLHF. The sequenced part of the CDR3 DNA is TGTGCCAGCAGCTTAACCGGGACAGATAATTCACCC.

This clone was observed at least ten times. From the germline J gene comes the end of the CDR3, since the read stops 3 residues before it. The gene calls are TRBV5-6 and TRBJ2-2; no definite D call. This CDR3 region has 15 residues. Trimming pared 2 bases from V and 0 bases from J, leaving 8 bases between. Germline V gives CDR1 SGHDT, CDR2 YYEEEE. The CDR3 loop is CASSLMPTNTGELFF. The covered CDR3 bases are TGTGCCAGCAGCTTAATGCCTACGAACACCGGGGAG.

In its sample, this clone was seen many times. The sequenced fragment ends 3 residues before the CDR3 boundary, so the rest is inferred from the germline J gene. The chain recombines TRBV7-3 with TRBJ2-3; the D gene is possibly TRBD1 (6 bases). Germline V gene lookup returns CDR1 SGHTA and CDR2 FQGTGA. CDR3 size: 17 residues. Trimming removed 6 bases from V and 2 bases from J, with 21 bases in between. CDR3 DNA, as far as it was read: TGTGCCAGCAGTTCGATGAGGTGGGGGCCGCTCACAGATACG. Residues: CASSSMRWGPLTDT. The full CDR3 protein reads CASSSMRWGPLTDTQYF.

This clone was recorded at least ten times. The CDR3 end falls 3 residues outside the read, so it is completed with the germline J gene. J is TRBJ2-1 and V is TRBV6-4, with 14 nucleotides matching TRBD2. This CDR3 comprises 16 residues. Germline assignment: CDR1 MRHNA and CDR2 SNTAGT. V shed 5 bases and J 4 bases; nucleotides not matched to a gene: 4. The CDR3 bases that were read are TGTGCCAGCAGTCCCGGGACTAGCGGGGGTTACAATGAG. Protein sequence: CASSPGTSGGYNE. The entire CDR3 sequence reads CASSPGTSGGYNEQFF.

The CDR3 DNA, read in part, is TGTGCCAGCAGCTTAGCGGGAGGGTTGACAGATACC. Its translation is CASSLAGGLTDT. The full CDR3 reads CASSLAGGLTDTYTF. V is TRBV7-2 and J is TRBJ1-2; D is possibly TRBD1 (5 bases). The DNA ends 3 residues before the CDR3 does, and the rest of the CDR3 is filled in from the germline J gene. In germline, CDR1 is SGHTA, CDR2 FQGNSA. The CDR3 is made up of 15 amino acids.

This clone was detected ten times or more. From the germline J gene comes the end of the CDR3, since the read stops 3 residues before it. The chain combines TRBV7-2 with TRBJ2-7, with 9 bases matching TRBD2. The CDR3 runs 14 residues. Germline CDR1 reads SGHTA; CDR2 reads FQGNSA. J gave up 2 bases and V 5 bases, and 4 bases lay outside the gene matches. CDR3 amino acids: CASSPSGVPYEQYF. CDR3 DNA, as far as it was read: TGTGCCAGCAGCCCTAGCGGGGTGCCCTACGAG.

This clone was observed many times. The CDR3 goes on 3 residues after the read ends, and that part is filled in from the germline J gene. The chain employs TRBV7-3 and TRBJ2-7; D uncertain. The CDR3 extends over 15 amino acids. Germline V gene lookup returns CDR1 SGHTA and CDR2 FQGTGA. The V end lost 2 bases, the J end lost 2 bases, and 13 bases lay between the germline ends. The CDR3 region is CASSLGPSVTYEQYF. The covered CDR3 bases are TGTGCCAGCAGCTTAGGCCCTTCAGTAACCTACGAG.

The sample holds many counts of this clone. The CDR3 is cut off 3 residues early in the read; its end comes from the germline J gene. The rearrangement uses TRBV19 and TRBJ2-7, with 9 bases fitting TRBD2. Germline values: CDR1 LNHDA, CDR2 SQIVND (reference sequence). The CDR3 runs 21 residues. With V trimmed by 6 bases and J by 3 bases, 27 bases remained unmatched. The sequenced part of the CDR3 DNA is TGTGCCAGTAGGCGACGTCACCCGGGACAGAGAAGACTAGCGGTTCACTACGAG. Protein: CASRRRHPGQRRLAVHYE. The complete CDR3 protein is CASRRRHPGQRRLAVHYEQYF. The full variable domain, in which reference TRBV19 and TRBJ2-7 provide the parts outside the CDR3, is DGGITQSPKYLFRKEGQNVTLSCEQNLNHDAMYWYRQDPGQGLRLIYYSQIVNDFQKGDIAEGYSVSREKKESFPLTVTSAQKNPTAFYLCASRRRHPGQRRLAVHYEQYFGPGTRLTVT.

To note about this clone: The read falls 3 residues short of the CDR3 end, and the missing part is taken from the germline J gene. The chain recombines TRBV19 with TRBJ1-2; 7 bases match TRBD1. The CDR3 extends over 13 amino acids. CDR1 LNHDA and CDR2 SQIVND come from the germline V gene (reference sequence). This CDR3 reads CASTDRPGGGYTF. The DNA read from the CDR3 is TGTGCCAGCACGGACAGGCCGGGGGGGGGC.

This clone occurred many times. The read halts 3 residues ahead of the CDR3 end, with the missing end drawn from the germline J gene. The genes are TRBV4-1 and TRBJ1-1; D gene unclear. Germline V gene lookup returns CDR1 MGHRA and CDR2 YSYEKL. This CDR3 is 13 amino acids long. V gave up 0 bases and J gave up 1 base, with 3 bases separating them. The covered CDR3 bases are TGCGCCAGCAGCCAAGACAAGAACACTGAA. Its translation is CASSQDKNTE. In full, the CDR3 reads CASSQDKNTEAFF.

This clone showed up many times. The read finishes 3 residues shy of the CDR3 end, and the germline J gene is used to complete it. This rearrangement joins TRBV5-1 to TRBJ2-7; D possibly corresponds to TRBD2 (5 bases). V was clipped by 3 bases and J by 2 bases, with 9 bases between them. Germline V gives CDR1 SGHRS, CDR2 YFSETQ. The CDR3 sequence is 13 residues long. The CDR3 loop reads CASSSSGTYEQYF. The covered CDR3 bases are TGCGCCAGCAGCTCCTCGGGGACCTACGAG.